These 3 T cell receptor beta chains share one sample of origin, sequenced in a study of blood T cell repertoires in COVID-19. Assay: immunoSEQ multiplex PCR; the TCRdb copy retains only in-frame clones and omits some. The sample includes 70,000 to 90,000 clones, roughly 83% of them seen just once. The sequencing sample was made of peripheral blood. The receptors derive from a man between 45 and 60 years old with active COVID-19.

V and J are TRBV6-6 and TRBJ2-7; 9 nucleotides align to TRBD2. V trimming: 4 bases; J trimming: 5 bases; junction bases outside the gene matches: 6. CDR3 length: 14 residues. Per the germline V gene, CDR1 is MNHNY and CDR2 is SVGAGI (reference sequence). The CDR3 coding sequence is TGTGCCAGCAGTTCGAGGCTAGCGGGGCACGAGCAGTACTTC. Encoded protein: CASSSRLAGHEQYF.

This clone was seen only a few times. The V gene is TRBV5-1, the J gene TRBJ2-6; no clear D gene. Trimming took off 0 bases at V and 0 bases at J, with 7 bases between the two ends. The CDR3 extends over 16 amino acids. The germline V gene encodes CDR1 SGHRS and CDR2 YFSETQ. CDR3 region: CASSLVGSSGANVLTF. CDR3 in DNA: TGCGCCAGCAGCTTGGTCGGTAGCTCTGGGGCCAACGTCCTGACTTTC.

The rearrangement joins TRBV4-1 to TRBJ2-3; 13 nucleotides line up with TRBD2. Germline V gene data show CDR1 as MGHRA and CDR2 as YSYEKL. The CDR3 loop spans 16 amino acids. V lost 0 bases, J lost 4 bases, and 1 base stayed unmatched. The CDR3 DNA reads TGCGCCAGCAGCCAAGAACTAGCGGGAGGGTCAGATACGCAGTATTTT. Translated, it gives CASSQELAGGSDTQYF.